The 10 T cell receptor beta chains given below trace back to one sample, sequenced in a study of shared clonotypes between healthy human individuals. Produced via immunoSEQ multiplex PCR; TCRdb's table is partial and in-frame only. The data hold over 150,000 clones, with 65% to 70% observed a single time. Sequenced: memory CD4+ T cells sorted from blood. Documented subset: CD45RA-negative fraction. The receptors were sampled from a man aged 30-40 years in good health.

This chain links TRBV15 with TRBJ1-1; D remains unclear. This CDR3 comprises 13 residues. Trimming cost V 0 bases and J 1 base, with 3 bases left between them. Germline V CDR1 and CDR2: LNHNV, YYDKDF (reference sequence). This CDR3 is CATSREQNTEAFF. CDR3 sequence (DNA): TGTGCCACCAGCAGAGAGCAGAACACTGAAGCTTTCTTT.

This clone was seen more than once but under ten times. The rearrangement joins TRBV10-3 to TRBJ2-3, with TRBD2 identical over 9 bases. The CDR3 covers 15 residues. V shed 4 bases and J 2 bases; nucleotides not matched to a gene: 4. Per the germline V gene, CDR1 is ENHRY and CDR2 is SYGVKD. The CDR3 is CAISVAGEVTDTQYF. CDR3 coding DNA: TGTGCCATCAGTGTAGCGGGAGAAGTCACAGATACGCAGTATTTT.

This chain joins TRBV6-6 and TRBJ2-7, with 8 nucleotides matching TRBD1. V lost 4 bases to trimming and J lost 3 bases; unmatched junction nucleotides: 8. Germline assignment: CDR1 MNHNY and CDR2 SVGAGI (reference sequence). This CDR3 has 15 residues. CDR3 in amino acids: CASSSPGTGLYEQYF. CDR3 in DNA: TGTGCCAGCAGTTCACCCGGGACAGGACTCTACGAGCAGTACTTC.

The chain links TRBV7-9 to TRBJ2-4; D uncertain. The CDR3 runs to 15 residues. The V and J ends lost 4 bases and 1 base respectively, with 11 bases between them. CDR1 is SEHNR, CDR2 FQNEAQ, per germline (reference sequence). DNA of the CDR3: TGTGCCAGCAGCTCCGTACAAGGCGCCAAAAACATTCAGTACTTC. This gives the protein CASSSVQGAKNIQYF.

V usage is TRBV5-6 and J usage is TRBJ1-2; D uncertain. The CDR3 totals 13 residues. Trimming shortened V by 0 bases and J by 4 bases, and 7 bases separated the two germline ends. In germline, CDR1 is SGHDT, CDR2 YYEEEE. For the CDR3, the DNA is TGTGCCAGCAGCTTGGCCGAAAGCTATGGCTACACCTTC. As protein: CASSLAESYGYTF.

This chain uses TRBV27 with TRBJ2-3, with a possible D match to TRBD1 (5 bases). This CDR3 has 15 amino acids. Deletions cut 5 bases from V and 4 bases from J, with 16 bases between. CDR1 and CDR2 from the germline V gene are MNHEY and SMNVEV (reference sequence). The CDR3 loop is CASSPGWQYADTQYF. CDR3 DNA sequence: TGTGCCAGCAGTCCAGGGTGGCAGTATGCAGATACGCAGTATTTT.

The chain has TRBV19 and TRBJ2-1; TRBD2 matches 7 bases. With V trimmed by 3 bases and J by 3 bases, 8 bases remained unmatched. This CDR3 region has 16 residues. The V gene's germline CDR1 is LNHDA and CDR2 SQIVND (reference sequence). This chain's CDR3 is CASSIRAGVLYNEQFF. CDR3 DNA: TGTGCCAGTAGTATTCGGGCGGGAGTGCTCTACAATGAGCAGTTCTTC.

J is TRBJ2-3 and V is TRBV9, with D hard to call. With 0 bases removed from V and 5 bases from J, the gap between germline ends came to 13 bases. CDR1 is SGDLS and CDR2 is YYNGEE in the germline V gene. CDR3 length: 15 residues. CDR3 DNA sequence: TGTGCCAGCAGCGTAGCTATAGGCTCTCAAGATACGCAGTATTTT. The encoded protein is CASSVAIGSQDTQYF.

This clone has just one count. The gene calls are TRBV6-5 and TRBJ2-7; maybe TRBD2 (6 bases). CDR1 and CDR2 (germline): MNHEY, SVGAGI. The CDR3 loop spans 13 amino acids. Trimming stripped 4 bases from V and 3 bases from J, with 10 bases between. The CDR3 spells CASSSAGLYEQYF. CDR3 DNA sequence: TGTGCCAGCAGTTCGGCGGGGCTCTACGAGCAGTACTTC.

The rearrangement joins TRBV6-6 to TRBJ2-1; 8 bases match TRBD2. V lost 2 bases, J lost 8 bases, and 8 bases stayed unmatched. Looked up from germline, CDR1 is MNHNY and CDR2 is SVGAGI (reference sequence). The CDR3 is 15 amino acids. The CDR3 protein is CASSYNGLANDEQFF. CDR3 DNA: TGTGCCAGCAGTTACAACGGACTAGCCAATGATGAGCAGTTCTTC.